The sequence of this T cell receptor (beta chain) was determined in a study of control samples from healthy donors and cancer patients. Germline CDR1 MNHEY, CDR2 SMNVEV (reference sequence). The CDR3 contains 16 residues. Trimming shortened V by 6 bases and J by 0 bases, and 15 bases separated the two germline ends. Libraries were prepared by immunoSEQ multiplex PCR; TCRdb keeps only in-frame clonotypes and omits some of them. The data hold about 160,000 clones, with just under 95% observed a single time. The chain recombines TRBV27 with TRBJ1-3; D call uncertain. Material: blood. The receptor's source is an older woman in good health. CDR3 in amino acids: CASSRSGSGSGNTIYF. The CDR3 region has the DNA TGTGCCAGCAGCCGCTCCGGGTCGGGCTCTGGAAACACCATATATTTT.